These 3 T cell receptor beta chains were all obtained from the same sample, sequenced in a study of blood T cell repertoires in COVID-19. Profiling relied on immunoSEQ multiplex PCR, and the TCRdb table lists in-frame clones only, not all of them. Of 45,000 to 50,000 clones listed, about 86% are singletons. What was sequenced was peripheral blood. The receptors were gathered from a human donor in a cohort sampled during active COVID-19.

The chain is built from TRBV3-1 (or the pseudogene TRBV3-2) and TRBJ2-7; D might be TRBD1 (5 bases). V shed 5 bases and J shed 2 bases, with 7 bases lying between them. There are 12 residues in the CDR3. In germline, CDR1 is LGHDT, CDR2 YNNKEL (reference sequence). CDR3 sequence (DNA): TGTGCCAGCAGCAAGGGGCCCTACGAGCAGTACTTC. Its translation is CASSKGPYEQYF.

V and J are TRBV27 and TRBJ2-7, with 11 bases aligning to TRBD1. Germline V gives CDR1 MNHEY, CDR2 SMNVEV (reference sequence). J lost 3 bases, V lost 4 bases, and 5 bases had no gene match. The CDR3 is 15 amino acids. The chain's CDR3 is CASSSAGTGGYEQYF. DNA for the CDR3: TGTGCCAGCAGTTCCGCCGGGACAGGGGGCTACGAGCAGTACTTC.

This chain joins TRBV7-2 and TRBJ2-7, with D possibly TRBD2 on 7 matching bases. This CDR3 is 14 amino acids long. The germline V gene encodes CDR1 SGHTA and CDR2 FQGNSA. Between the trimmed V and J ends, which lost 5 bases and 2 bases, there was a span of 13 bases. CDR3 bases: TGTGCCAGCAGCAATAGGGGGGGGCCCTACGAGCAGTACTTC. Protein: CASSNRGGPYEQYF.